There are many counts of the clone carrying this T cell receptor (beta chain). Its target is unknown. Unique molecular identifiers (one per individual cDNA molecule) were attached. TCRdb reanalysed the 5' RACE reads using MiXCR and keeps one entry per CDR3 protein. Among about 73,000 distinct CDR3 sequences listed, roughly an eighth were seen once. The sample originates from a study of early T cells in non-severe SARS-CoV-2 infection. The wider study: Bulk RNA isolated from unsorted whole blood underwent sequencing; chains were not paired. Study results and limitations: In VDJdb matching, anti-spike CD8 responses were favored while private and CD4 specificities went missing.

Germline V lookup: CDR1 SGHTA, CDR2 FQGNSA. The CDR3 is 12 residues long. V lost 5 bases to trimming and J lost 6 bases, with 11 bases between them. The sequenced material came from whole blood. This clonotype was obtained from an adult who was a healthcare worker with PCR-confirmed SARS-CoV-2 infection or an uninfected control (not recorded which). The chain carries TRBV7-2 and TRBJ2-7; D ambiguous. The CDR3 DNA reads TGTGCCAGCAGCCCCCCCCTCCCCGAGCAGTACTTC. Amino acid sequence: CASSPPLPEQYF.